These T cell receptor beta chains were read from a single sample in a study of neurological immune-mediated disorders. TCRdb re-called the 5' RACE reads with MiXCR, one entry per CDR3 protein. Among over 25,000 distinct CDR3 sequences listed, roughly 25% were seen once. Sequencing input: CD4+ T cells from blood. The receptors were gathered from a man aged 50 to 60 with HTLV-1-associated myelopathy (HAM/TSP). Each CDR3 is given with its conserved first and last residue. Each record gives: V gene, J gene, CDR3 protein.

V gene: TRBV19
J gene: TRBJ2-5
CDR3 protein: CASSIWGEETQYF

V gene: TRBV20-1
J gene: TRBJ1-2
CDR3 protein: CSASGSINYGYTF

V gene: TRBV11-2
J gene: .
CDR3 protein: CASSLSLNNEQFF

V gene: TRBV20-1
J gene: TRBJ2-2
CDR3 protein: CSARGGGLANTGELFF

V gene: TRBV20-1
J gene: TRBJ2-6
CDR3 protein: CSAWTGTSGANVLTF

V gene: TRBV10-3
J gene: TRBJ2-7
CDR3 protein: CAISGGQGVYEQYF

V gene: TRBV7-3
J gene: TRBJ1-1
CDR3 protein: CASSPGGAKTEAFF

V gene: TRBV20-1
J gene: TRBJ2-7
CDR3 protein: CSASGLAGGTYEQYF

V gene: TRBV12-3/TRBV12-4
J gene: TRBJ1-4
CDR3 protein: CASSRVVMNEKLFF

V gene: TRBV7-2
J gene: TRBJ1-5
CDR3 protein: CASSLRGRQPQHF